Listed below are T cell receptor beta chains from one sample, sequenced in a study of sequential checkpoint blockade in melanoma. TCRdb keeps only in-frame clones here, not all; method: immunoSEQ multiplex PCR. The profile covers about 18,000 clones, with 55% to 80% appearing a single time and roughly a fifth taken by the ten largest. The sample consisted of CD8+ T cells sorted from blood (inferred from file names), taken from a patient given nivolumab and ipilimumab in sequence. Receptors were obtained from a human donor with melanoma. Both conserved end residues are part of each CDR3. Fields, in order: CDR3 DNA, CDR3 protein, J gene, V gene, D gene, clone size. The D gene is left open where the match is weak. Where a row states a size, it is once, few, many or the class of an expanded clone; other rows omit it.

CDR3 DNA: TGTGCCAGCAGACCGGGACAGTCTAATGAAAAACTGTTTTTT
CDR3 protein: CASRPGQSNEKLFF
J gene: TRBJ1-4
V gene: TRBV27
D gene: TRBD1
clone size: .

CDR3 DNA: TGTGCCAGCAGTTCCGGGACAGGGGGCTACAATGAGCAGTTCTTC
CDR3 protein: CASSSGTGGYNEQFF
J gene: TRBJ2-1
V gene: TRBV27
D gene: TRBD1
clone size: .

CDR3 DNA: TGTGCCAGCTCCACTTCGGGGGTTCCCCATACCCTCAACTATGGCTACACCTTC
CDR3 protein: CASSTSGVPHTLNYGYTF
J gene: TRBJ1-2
V gene: TRBV18
D gene: .
clone size: .

CDR3 DNA: TGTGCCAGCAGTGAAGGGGGCGCCGCTGAAGCTTTCTTT
CDR3 protein: CASSEGGAAEAFF
J gene: TRBJ1-1
V gene: TRBV6-5
D gene: TRBD1
clone size: few

CDR3 DNA: TGTGCCAGCAGCCCGGGGGGTTCTAACTATGGCTACACCTTC
CDR3 protein: CASSPGGSNYGYTF
J gene: TRBJ1-2
V gene: TRBV9
D gene: .
clone size: .

CDR3 DNA: TGTGCCAGCAGCTCCCGGACAGGGCCCACTGAAGCTTTCTTT
CDR3 protein: CASSSRTGPTEAFF
J gene: TRBJ1-1
V gene: TRBV7-8
D gene: TRBD1
clone size: .

CDR3 DNA: TGTGCCAGCAGCGACTACAATCAGCCCCAGCATTTT
CDR3 protein: CASSDYNQPQHF
J gene: TRBJ1-5
V gene: TRBV2
D gene: .
clone size: .

CDR3 DNA: TGTGCCAGCACCAACCAACGGGGGGAAGCTTTCTTT
CDR3 protein: CASTNQRGEAFF
J gene: TRBJ1-1
V gene: TRBV7-9
D gene: .
clone size: .

CDR3 DNA: TGTGCCAGCAGCTTAGCGCAGGGTTACTACGAGCAGTACTTC
CDR3 protein: CASSLAQGYYEQYF
J gene: TRBJ2-7
V gene: TRBV7-8
D gene: .
clone size: .

CDR3 DNA: TGTGCCAGCAGTGACGGTAGCGGTGAGCAGTTCTTC
CDR3 protein: CASSDGSGEQFF
J gene: TRBJ2-1
V gene: TRBV25-1
D gene: .
clone size: .

CDR3 DNA: TGTGCCAGCAGTTACTCGGGGAGCTATGGCTACACCTTC
CDR3 protein: CASSYSGSYGYTF
J gene: TRBJ1-2
V gene: TRBV6-5
D gene: .
clone size: .

CDR3 DNA: TGTGCCAGTAGTATATATCGGTGGAACTATGGCTACACCTTC
CDR3 protein: CASSIYRWNYGYTF
J gene: TRBJ1-2
V gene: TRBV19
D gene: .
clone size: .

CDR3 DNA: TGTGCCAGCAGCGCTATAGGGAGTTTCTATGGCTACACCTTC
CDR3 protein: CASSAIGSFYGYTF
J gene: TRBJ1-2
V gene: TRBV28
D gene: .
clone size: .

CDR3 DNA: TGTGCCAGCAGCTTGGGCGTTGATCAGCCCCAGCATTTT
CDR3 protein: CASSLGVDQPQHF
J gene: TRBJ1-5
V gene: TRBV5-8
D gene: .
clone size: .

CDR3 DNA: TGTGCCAGCAGCTCTCGAAAGCGGGACCGAGACACCGGGGAGCTGTTTTTT
CDR3 protein: CASSSRKRDRDTGELFF
J gene: TRBJ2-2
V gene: TRBV11-3
D gene: TRBD2
clone size: .